The 21 T cell receptor beta chains listed next were all sequenced from one sample in a study of blood T cells in healthy people across ages. For the second PCR, which ran for about 6 to 11 cycles, a sample-barcoded 5' primer and a J-beta primer mix were used. TCRdb reanalysed the 5' RACE reads using MiXCR and keeps one entry per CDR3 protein. The sample lists around 1,000,000 distinct CDR3 sequences, under 40% seen once, with about an eighth in the top ten. Sequencing was carried out using blood. Receptor source: a young man in good health.

This sequence joins TRBV7-9 and TRBJ1-1; tentatively, D is TRBD1 (5 bases). Germline loops: CDR1 SEHNR, CDR2 FQNEAQ (reference sequence). Trimming stripped 0 bases from V and 0 bases from J, with 14 bases between. The CDR3 extends over 17 amino acids. The CDR3 DNA reads as TGTGCCAGCAGCTTAGCGCAGGGACTTAACATGAACACTGAAGCTTTCTTT. This sequence encodes CASSLAQGLNMNTEAFF.

The rearrangement uses TRBV5-4 and TRBJ2-5; 7 positions match TRBD1. Gene TRBJ2-7 matches the end of the DNA better, so the J call may be wrong. In germline, CDR1 is SGHNT, CDR2 YYREEE (reference sequence). The CDR3 spans 13 residues. The CDR3 is CASSVSGTAEQYF. The CDR3 region has the DNA TGTGCCAGCAGCGTATCAGGGACAGCCGAGCAGTACTTC.

V is TRBV6-5 and J is TRBJ2-1, with D possibly TRBD1 on 6 matching bases. Germline lookup yields CDR1 MNHEY and CDR2 SVGAGI. The V and J ends lost 6 bases and 4 bases respectively, with 19 bases between them. The length of the CDR3 is 16 residues. The CDR3 spells CASRKNQGPLYNEQFF. As DNA, the CDR3 is TGTGCCAGCAGAAAGAACCAGGGGCCCCTGTACAATGAGCAGTTCTTC.

The chain couples TRBV7-2 to TRBJ2-5; 7 nucleotides match TRBD2. The J call may be incorrect, as the DNA end agrees better with TRBJ2-7. The length of the CDR3 is 14 residues. Germline CDR1 reads SGHTA; CDR2 reads FQGNSA. The CDR3 sequence is CASSVGGGAYEQYF. DNA for the CDR3: TGTGCCAGCAGCGTAGGCGGGGGAGCCTACGAGCAGTACTTC.

J is TRBJ2-3 and V is TRBV14, with a weak D call TRBD1 (6 bases). The V gene's germline CDR1 is SGHDN and CDR2 FVKESK. The CDR3 has 16 residues. V dropped 2 bases and J dropped 3 bases, with 15 bases sitting between them. The CDR3 DNA sequence: TGTGCCAGCAGCCAACTGGGGGCAGGACCTACAGATACGCAGTATTTT. This sequence encodes CASSQLGAGPTDTQYF.

This clonotype was seen a few times. The chain carries TRBV5-6 and TRBJ1-2; unclear D gene. The V end lost 1 base, the J end lost 2 bases, and 12 bases lay between the germline ends. CDR3 size: 15 residues. CDR1 SGHDT and CDR2 YYEEEE come from the germline V gene. The DNA for the CDR3 is TGTGCCAGCAGCTTGTCGTATCTTCTCAACTATGGCTACACCTTC. Amino acids: CASSLSYLLNYGYTF.

This rearrangement joins TRBV4-1 to TRBJ1-4; a weak D match, TRBD1 (5 bases). Trimming removed 3 bases from V and 8 bases from J, with 13 bases in between. CDR3 size: 14 residues. The germline CDR1 and CDR2 sequences are MGHRA and YSYEKL. CDR3 loop: CASSQVGGFEKLFF. The CDR3 region has the DNA TGCGCCAGCAGCCAGGTCGGGGGGTTCGAAAAACTGTTTTTT.

This clonotype was counted a few times. V gene TRBV5-1 combines with J gene TRBJ2-7; D remains ambiguous. The CDR3 runs 13 residues. CDR1 is SGHRS, CDR2 YFSETQ, per germline. V was shortened by 5 bases and J by 0 bases, with 9 bases between the two germline ends. The CDR3 here is CASSEVSSYEQYF. In nucleotides, the CDR3 is TGCGCCAGCAGTGAGGTTAGCTCCTACGAGCAGTACTTC. The full variable domain, with the rest looked up from reference TRBV5-1 and TRBJ2-7, is KAGVTQTPRYLIKTRGQQVTLSCSPISGHRSVSWYQQTPGQGLQFLFEYFSETQRNKGNFPGRFSGRQFSNSRSEMNVSTLELGDSALYLCASSEVSSYEQYFGPGTRLTVT.

This clonotype was counted only a few times. The rearrangement joins TRBV7-9 to TRBJ2-7, with D unresolved. This CDR3 region has 12 residues. V was clipped by 3 bases and J by 6 bases, with 9 bases between them. Germline assignment: CDR1 SEHNR and CDR2 FQNEAQ (reference sequence). CDR3 amino acids: CASSLSYGEQYF. The CDR3 DNA reads as TGTGCCAGCAGCTTGAGCTATGGCGAGCAGTACTTC.

The rearrangement links TRBV29-1 to TRBJ1-2; D is unclear. Looked up from germline, CDR1 is SQVTM and CDR2 is ANQGSEA. CDR3 length equals 12 residues. The V end lost 5 bases, the J end lost 8 bases, and 15 bases lay between the germline ends. CDR3 DNA: TGCAGCGTTCCGGGCCCTAGTGAGGGCTACACCTTC. This translates into CSVPGPSEGYTF. The variable domain in full, completed from reference TRBV29-1 and TRBJ1-2, reads SAVISQKPSRDICQRGTSLTIQCQVDSQVTMMFWYRQQPGQSLTLIATANQGSEATYESGFVIDKFPISRPNLTFSTLTVSNMSPEDSSIYLCSVPGPSEGYTFGSGTRLTVV.

The rearrangement uses TRBV6-5 and TRBJ1-1; the D gene is possibly TRBD1 (6 bases). Germline-derived CDR1 and CDR2 are MNHEY and SVGAGI. V lost 0 bases to trimming and J lost 5 bases, with 22 bases between them. The CDR3 is made up of 18 amino acids. The CDR3 here is CASSYSNAGGHEKTEAFF. The CDR3 DNA reads TGTGCCAGCAGTTACTCAAACGCGGGGGGACATGAAAAGACTGAAGCTTTCTTT.

The chain employs TRBV4-2 and TRBJ2-4; 9 nucleotides align to TRBD1. V trimming: 1 base; J trimming: 0 bases; junction bases outside the gene matches: 4. Per germline, CDR1 LGHNA and CDR2 YNFKEQ. This CDR3 comprises 17 residues. Here the CDR3 reads CASSQGDRGLAKNIQYF. The CDR3 DNA reads as TGTGCCAGCAGCCAAGGCGACAGGGGGTTAGCCAAAAACATTCAGTACTTC.

V usage is TRBV20-1 and J usage is TRBJ2-4; no clear D. V was clipped by 5 bases and J by 1 base, with 9 bases between them. There are 13 residues in the CDR3. Germline loops: CDR1 DFQATT, CDR2 SNEGSKA (reference sequence). The CDR3 DNA is TGCAGTGCTGAAGACACGGCCAAAAACATTCAGTACTTC. Protein product: CSAEDTAKNIQYF.

This clonotype came up a few times. The rearrangement joins TRBV20-1 to TRBJ1-2, with D possibly TRBD1 on 5 matching bases. The CDR3 is 15 residues long. Germline assignment: CDR1 DFQATT and CDR2 SNEGSKA (reference sequence). Trimming removed 0 bases at V and 0 bases at J, with 11 bases between. The CDR3 bases are TGCAGTGCTAGAGAGCAGGGAGGCACTAACTATGGCTACACCTTC. As protein: CSAREQGGTNYGYTF.

This clonotype was found many times. CDR3 sequence reads: CASSYPNSPLHF. The CDR3 DNA follows: TGTGCCAGCAGTTACCCCAATTCACCCCTCCACTTT. The chain employs TRBV6-5 and TRBJ1-6, with D uncertain. The CDR3 sequence is 12 residues long. Germline V gene sequence: CDR1 MNHEY, CDR2 SVGAGI. The V end was cut by 2 bases, the J end by 7 bases, with 3 bases between.

This sequence joins TRBV25-1 and TRBJ2-3, with D unclear. Germline loops: CDR1 MGHDK, CDR2 SYGVNS. The ends were cut back, 1 base at V and 1 base at J, with 9 bases in the middle. The CDR3 runs 15 residues. The CDR3 DNA reads TGTGCCAGCAGTGAATCCTCCTGGGGCACAGATACGCAGTATTTT. Its translation: CASSESSWGTDTQYF. Drawing the rest from reference TRBV25-1 and TRBJ2-3, the complete variable domain is EADIYQTPRYLVIGTGKKITLECSQTMGHDKMYWYQQDPGMELHLIHYSYGVNSTEKGDLSSESTVSRIRTEHFPLTLESARPSHTSQYLCASSESSWGTDTQYFGPGTRLTVL.

This chain joins TRBV20-1 and TRBJ2-7; possible D gene TRBD1, 6 bases. The CDR3 has 13 amino acids. Germline V CDR1 and CDR2: DFQATT, SNEGSKA (reference sequence). Trimming cost V 1 base and J 3 bases, with 10 bases left between them. CDR3 in DNA: TGCAGTGCTAGAGTGGGGGCAGGCTACGAGCAGTACTTC. Residues: CSARVGAGYEQYF.

This clonotype has more than one count but fewer than ten. The CDR3 DNA reads TGCGCCAGCAGCCCGACAGGGGCTGAAAAACTGTTTTTT. As protein: CASSPTGAEKLFF. This chain connects TRBV10-2 to TRBJ1-4; 8 bases align to TRBD1. The CDR3 is 13 residues long. CDR1 and CDR2 from the germline V gene are WSHSY and SAAADI. Trimming cost V 6 bases and J 7 bases; bases outside gene matches: 4.

This clonotype was counted only a few times. V is TRBV10-3 and J is TRBJ2-7; D not certain. The V gene lost 6 bases and the J gene lost 2 bases, with 11 bases spanning the gap. Germline V gene lookup returns CDR1 ENHRY and CDR2 SYGVKD. The CDR3 has 13 amino acids. CDR3 nucleotides: TGTGCCATCAGCAAGGGTGGAACCTACGAGCAGTACTTC. It is translated as CAISKGGTYEQYF.

V gene TRBV29-1 combines with J gene TRBJ2-3, with D hard to call. V was cut by 2 bases and J by 0 bases, with 6 bases left in between. Germline V gene lookup returns CDR1 SQVTM and CDR2 ANQGSEA. There are 13 residues in the CDR3. CDR3 loop: CSVETGSTDTQYF. In DNA form, the CDR3 reads TGCAGCGTTGAAACTGGTAGCACAGATACGCAGTATTTT.

The V gene is TRBV25-1, the J gene TRBJ1-2; 9 bases line up with TRBD1. Germline CDR1 reads MGHDK; CDR2 reads SYGVNS. The CDR3 extends over 16 amino acids. V shed 5 bases and J 8 bases; nucleotides not matched to a gene: 15. CDR3 bases: TGTGCCAGCAGTTGGACAGGGGTCGATGACTGGAGGGGCTACACCTTC. Amino acids: CASSWTGVDDWRGYTF.